This T cell receptor (beta chain) was captured in a study of technical replicates of blood from several donors. The CDR3 extends over 18 amino acids. V lost 4 bases and J 7 bases, leaving 28 bases between the germline ends. Germline CDR1 reads SGHVS; CDR2 reads FNYEAQ. Measured with immunoSEQ multiplex PCR; TCRdb has only the in-frame clones, and not every one. The sample has 45,000 to 65,000 clones; 90% to 95% are singletons. Specimen: PBMCs. The rearrangement links TRBV7-6 to TRBJ2-5; D might be TRBD2 (7 bases). This TCR was recovered from a human donor in good health. Some clones in this sample may be carry-over from other donors' samples. CDR3 sequence reads: CASSSLVLGQQGGVTQYF. DNA of the CDR3: TGTGCCAGCAGCTCTTTAGTCCTCGGACAACAGGGAGGGGTGACCCAGTACTTC.